One sample yielded the 26 T cell receptor beta chains listed below, sequenced in a study of T cells of healthy individuals. Each CDR3 protein gets one entry after TCRdb re-called the 5' RACE reads with MiXCR. The repertoire consists of about 82,000 distinct CDR3 sequences, with 5% occurring once and the leading ten covering around 8%. These receptors originate from a female donor in good health.

This clonotype was counted only a few times. The chain links TRBV28 to TRBJ2-3; 7 bases fit TRBD2. V gave up 2 bases and J gave up 4 bases; unmatched junction bases: 9. Germline V gene data show CDR1 as MDHEN and CDR2 as SYDVKM. The CDR3 has 16 amino acids. The chain's CDR3 is CASSLPGLDASDTQYF. CDR3 bases: TGTGCCAGCAGTTTACCCGGACTAGACGCTTCAGATACGCAGTATTTT.

This clonotype turned up a few times. The chain combines TRBV28 with TRBJ2-4, with 7 bases aligning to TRBD2. The V and J ends lost 7 bases and 6 bases, in that order; junction bases with no gene match: 12. Germline-derived CDR1 and CDR2 are MDHEN and SYDVKM. This CDR3 is 15 amino acids long. CDR3 region: CASNWGQGGRNIQYF. Here the CDR3 DNA reads TGTGCCAGCAATTGGGGTCAGGGAGGGAGAAACATTCAGTACTTC.

Ten or more counts support this clonotype. The gene calls are TRBV4-3 and TRBJ2-6; D is possibly TRBD2 (6 bases). CDR3 length equals 20 residues. Deletions cut 0 bases from V and 0 bases from J, with 18 bases between. CDR1 LGHNA and CDR2 YSLEER come from the germline V gene. Here the CDR3 DNA reads TGCGCCAGCAGCCAAGATCGGGCGGGGCTACCCCTCTCTGGGGCCAACGTCCTGACTTTC. As protein: CASSQDRAGLPLSGANVLTF.

The genes are TRBV4-3 and TRBJ1-4; weak D call: TRBD1 (5 bases). CDR3 length equals 14 residues. Germline V lookup: CDR1 LGHNA, CDR2 YSLEER. V was clipped by 5 bases and J by 5 bases, with 12 bases between them. For the CDR3, the DNA is TGCGCCAGCAGCGGTACAGGCGGGAATGAAAAACTGTTTTTT. Translating gives CASSGTGGNEKLFF.

The rearrangement joins TRBV20-1 to TRBJ2-1; the D gene could be TRBD1 or TRBD2 (5 bases each). There are 14 residues in the CDR3. CDR1 and CDR2 (germline): DFQATT, SNEGSKA (reference sequence). V was cut by 7 bases and J by 6 bases, with 19 bases left in between. CDR3 in DNA: TGCAGTGGAACCGGGACCTGGAGATTCAATGAGCAGTTCTTC. Its protein product is CSGTGTWRFNEQFF.

This clonotype was recorded at least ten times. The V gene is TRBV5-4, the J gene TRBJ2-7, with D possibly TRBD1 on 5 matching bases. The CDR3 contains 12 residues. CDR1 SGHNT and CDR2 YYREEE come from the germline V gene (reference sequence). Trimming took 3 bases from V and 7 from J, leaving 11 bases between them. In nucleotides, the CDR3 is TGTGCCAGCAGCTGGACACGTGGGGAGCAGTACTTC. Its protein product is CASSWTRGEQYF.

The chain couples TRBV6-6 to TRBJ2-7; D remains unclear. CDR1 and CDR2 (germline): MNHNY, SVGAGI (reference sequence). This CDR3 has 12 residues. V was clipped by 0 bases and J by 6 bases, with 6 bases between them. The CDR3 region is CASSYSSREQYF. Here the CDR3 DNA reads TGTGCCAGCAGTTACTCGTCCCGCGAGCAGTACTTC.

In its sample, this clonotype was seen many times. The J gene is TRBJ2-1, the V gene TRBV13; D is possibly TRBD1 (5 bases). Germline values: CDR1 PRHDT, CDR2 FYEKMQ (reference sequence). CDR3 length: 15 residues. V lost 4 bases to trimming and J lost 6 bases, with 16 bases between them. CDR3 bases: TGTGCCAGCAGCTCCTGGGGCTCAAGAGGCAATGAGCAGTTCTTC. Amino acids: CASSSWGSRGNEQFF.

With regard to this clonotype: A much bigger clone sits one base away, suggesting this may be a read error. V usage is TRBV13 and J usage is TRBJ1-1; no clear D. CDR3 size: 16 residues. Germline assignment: CDR1 PRHDT and CDR2 FYEKMQ (reference sequence). Between the trimmed V and J ends, which lost 1 base and 1 base, there was a span of 13 bases. CDR3 loop: CASSLAAGIRNTEAFF. CDR3 in DNA: TGTGCCAGCAGCTTAGCCGCCGGTATCAGGAACACTGAAGCTTTCTTT.

Ten or more counts support this clonotype. The V call is TRBV6-5, the J call TRBJ1-4; D not resolved. This CDR3 contains 16 residues. V dropped 5 bases and J dropped 3 bases, with 16 bases sitting between them. Germline values: CDR1 MNHEY, CDR2 SVGAGI. This CDR3 reads CASSLALQGANEKLFF. As DNA, the CDR3 is TGTGCCAGCAGTCTCGCCCTCCAAGGCGCTAATGAAAAACTGTTTTTT.

Regarding this clonotype: This may be a read error: a much more frequent sequence differs by one nucleotide. In nucleotides, the CDR3 is TGTGCCAGCAGTTACTCGACACTGACTCAAGAGACCCAGTACTTC. Amino acids: CASSYSTLTQETQYF. V is TRBV6-6 and J is TRBJ2-5; D uncertain. CDR3 length equals 15 residues. Germline values: CDR1 MNHNY, CDR2 SVGAGI (reference sequence). Trimming pared 0 bases from V and 2 bases from J, leaving 10 bases between.

This clonotype was recorded a few times. The chain links TRBV20-1 to TRBJ1-1; D is uncertain. The CDR3 totals 12 residues. Germline V gene sequence: CDR1 DFQATT, CDR2 SNEGSKA (reference sequence). V was shortened by 3 bases and J by 1 base, with 6 bases between the two germline ends. The CDR3 here is CSASSGNTEAFF. The CDR3, as DNA: TGCAGTGCTAGTTCGGGGAACACTGAAGCTTTCTTT.

The rearrangement links TRBV7-3 to TRBJ1-5, with D perhaps matching TRBD1 (5 bases). Trimming pared 8 bases from V and 2 bases from J, leaving 16 bases between. This CDR3 is built from 15 residues. Germline V gives CDR1 SGHTA, CDR2 FQGTGA. For the CDR3, the DNA is TGTGCCAGCCCCGCGTGGGGGAAGGGCAATCAGCCCCAGCATTTT. This translates into CASPAWGKGNQPQHF.

This clonotype was detected only a few times. The genes are TRBV6-6 and TRBJ2-7; possibly TRBD2 for D (6 bases). Trimming took off 2 bases at V and 6 bases at J, with 17 bases between the two ends. From germline, CDR1 is MNHNY and CDR2 SVGAGI (reference sequence). The CDR3 totals 15 residues. The CDR3 loop reads CASSYGGSSKVEQYF. CDR3 DNA sequence: TGTGCCAGCAGTTACGGAGGGAGCAGTAAAGTCGAGCAGTACTTC.

This clonotype was picked up many times. The chain couples TRBV7-2 to TRBJ1-1, with D possibly matching TRBD1 (5 bases). V was shortened by 0 bases and J by 10 bases, with 12 bases between the two germline ends. Germline V gene lookup returns CDR1 SGHTA and CDR2 FQGNSA. The CDR3 runs 13 residues. The CDR3 region has the DNA TGTGCCAGCAGCTTAGCGGCTGGCGGGGGAGCTTTCTTT. Its protein product is CASSLAAGGGAFF.

This clonotype showed up just a few times. The CDR3 nucleotides read TGTGCCAGCAGTCGACCATCAGCAGGACTAGGGTACGAGCAGTACTTC. Amino acids: CASSRPSAGLGYEQYF. This chain joins TRBV28 and TRBJ2-7; TRBD2 matches at 7 bases. Germline CDR1 is MDHEN and CDR2 is SYDVKM. Germline trimming cut 5 bases from V and 4 bases from J; bases unmatched to any gene: 14. The CDR3 is made up of 16 amino acids.

This clonotype was seen more than once but under ten times. The chain recombines TRBV29-1 with TRBJ2-4, with D perhaps being TRBD1 or TRBD2 (6 bases each). The CDR3 totals 13 residues. Trimming cost V 6 bases and J 2 bases, with 11 bases left between them. Germline CDR1 and CDR2: SQVTM and ANQGSEA. The CDR3 loop is CSVKGGTKNIQYF. The CDR3 nucleotides read TGCAGCGTGAAGGGGGGTACCAAAAACATTCAGTACTTC.

The chain couples TRBV5-5 to TRBJ2-3; no firm D call. Per the germline V gene, CDR1 is SGHKS and CDR2 is YYEKEE (reference sequence). The V gene lost 4 bases and the J gene lost 4 bases, with 19 bases spanning the gap. This CDR3 has 16 residues. In DNA, the CDR3 is TGTGCCAGCAGCCCCTCGGCAGTCACCGGCGCAGATACGCAGTATTTT. Translated, it gives CASSPSAVTGADTQYF.

The gene calls are TRBV2 and TRBJ2-5, with 11 bases fitting TRBD2. With 5 bases clipped from V and 5 bases from J, the junction kept 19 bases outside the gene matches. Germline lookup yields CDR1 SNHLY and CDR2 FYNNEI. This CDR3 has 19 amino acids. In nucleotides, the CDR3 is TGTGCCAGCAGTCCGCCGGGCCTAGCGGGAGGTAGTAGGCTGGAGACCCAGTACTTC. Translation: CASSPPGLAGGSRLETQYF.

This clonotype was detected ten times or more. J is TRBJ2-7 and V is TRBV30; D is uncertain. Germline CDR1 and CDR2: GTSNPN and SVGIG (reference sequence). The CDR3 runs 11 residues. V was pared by 0 bases and J by 6 bases, with 6 bases between. The DNA of the CDR3 is TGTGCCTGGAGTGTTAAGTTCGAGCAGTACTTC. The encoded protein is CAWSVKFEQYF.

This clonotype appeared many times. This chain links TRBV7-3 with TRBJ2-6, with D possibly TRBD1 on 5 matching bases. In germline, CDR1 is SGHTA, CDR2 FQGTGA. Trimming shortened V by 5 bases and J by 0 bases, and 5 bases separated the two germline ends. The CDR3 spans 14 residues. CDR3 in amino acids: CASSGHSGANVLTF. CDR3 sequence (DNA): TGTGCCAGCAGCGGACACTCTGGGGCCAACGTCCTGACTTTC.

This clonotype was detected ten times or more. The chain links TRBV5-1 to TRBJ2-3; 10 bases agree with TRBD1. Germline CDR1 SGHRS, CDR2 YFSETQ. V lost 4 bases, J lost 1 base, and 24 bases stayed unmatched. CDR3 length: 22 residues. The CDR3 nucleotides read TGCGCCAGCAGCGGGTCCCGGGACAGGGGACGAGGGCCCTTCGGGGGCACAGATACGCAGTATTTT. It specifies CASSGSRDRGRGPFGGTDTQYF. The full variable domain, rest sourced from reference TRBV5-1 and TRBJ2-3, is KAGVTQTPRYLIKTRGQQVTLSCSPISGHRSVSWYQQTPGQGLQFLFEYFSETQRNKGNFPGRFSGRQFSNSRSEMNVSTLELGDSALYLCASSGSRDRGRGPFGGTDTQYFGPGTRLTVL.

This clonotype was seen many times. The V call is TRBV7-9, the J call TRBJ2-1, with 7 nucleotides matching TRBD2. The CDR3 length is 16 residues. The germline CDR1 and CDR2 sequences are SEHNR and FQNEAQ (reference sequence). V lost 5 bases, J lost 10 bases, and 17 bases stayed unmatched. The CDR3: CASSPVANAGAREQFF. The DNA of the CDR3 is TGTGCCAGCAGCCCGGTCGCTAACGCGGGAGCACGGGAGCAGTTCTTC.

This clonotype was counted between two and nine times. CDR3: CAITIVPNGSEQFF. Here the CDR3 DNA reads TGTGCCATCACCATAGTCCCTAACGGGAGTGAGCAGTTCTTC. The chain uses TRBV10-3 and TRBJ2-1; a weak D match, TRBD2 (6 bases). Germline CDR1 reads ENHRY; CDR2 reads SYGVKD. This CDR3 is built from 14 residues. Trimming took off 7 bases at V and 9 bases at J, with 19 bases between the two ends.

In this sample, this clonotype turned up many times. The chain employs TRBV7-3 and TRBJ2-1; 12 nucleotides line up with TRBD2. The CDR3 is 17 amino acids. V shed 2 bases and J 7 bases; nucleotides not matched to a gene: 9. Germline CDR1 reads SGHTA; CDR2 reads FQGTGA. CDR3 loop: CASSLGPGLAGQNEQFF. The CDR3 bases are TGTGCCAGCAGCTTAGGACCGGGACTAGCGGGTCAAAATGAGCAGTTCTTC.

The chain has TRBV6-5 and TRBJ2-7; TRBD1 matches 7 bases. The germline V gene encodes CDR1 MNHEY and CDR2 SVGAGI. The trim removed 6 bases at V and 1 base at J, leaving 9 bases unmatched. This CDR3 is 15 amino acids long. In DNA, the CDR3 is TGTGCCAGCAGCCAACAGGGACAGTCATCCTACGAGCAGTACTTC. This gives the protein CASSQQGQSSYEQYF.